This T cell receptor (beta chain) is drawn from a study of blood T cell repertoires in COVID-19 (dated by TCRdb to the early 2020s). In terms of the full investigation: The collaborator samples originated in the United States, Italy and Spain and spanned the acute and convalescent phases of COVID-19. The prospective study material was composed of cDNA or gDNA derived from T cells, B-cell-depleted T cells, or PBMCs. Where HLA class I and class II types were available, the types were taken from metadata supplied by the sample provider, not from assay-based typing. The sample metadata nearly always contained a de-identified subject ID, COVID-19 status, age in years and sex. The repertoires were released in a freely available public database intended as a resource for research on the immune response to SARS-CoV-2. Deeply sampled blood TCRbeta repertoires from subjects exposed to, actively infected with, or recovered from COVID-19 were included in the dataset. Samples came from the ongoing ImmuneRACE study (first 160 participants) plus 1,254 subjects from 6 global collaborators. Beyond this particular receptor, the publication reports: The amount of clinical and demographic metadata varied by source and participant and was provided uncurated.

Enrolling through a virtual design, the prospective study's participants ranged in age from roughly 18 to 89 years and lived across about two dozen United States geographic areas. Cohort assignment in the prospective study relied on participant-reported clinical history from a screening survey and a study questionnaire. For ImmuneRACE Cohort 3, a participant was defined as recovered based on two consecutive negative NP/OP PCR tests, clearance by a healthcare professional, or resolution of symptoms. In the prospective study, whole blood, serum and a nasopharyngeal or oropharyngeal swab were collected from each participant by mobile phlebotomists. Additional blood draws and questionnaires over an approximately 2-month period could optionally be provided by prospective study participants. Blood samples from the prospective study were shipped frozen or at room temperature prior to DNA extraction. The germline V gene specifies SGDLS as CDR1 and YYNGEE as CDR2. V was cut back by 3 bases and J by 4 bases, leaving a gap of 16 bases between them. Including the terminal cysteine and phenylalanine, the CDR3 comprises 15 residues. The entry retains the CDR3 DNA only, 45 bases that are in frame from base 1.

This clone was observed a single time. What this receptor recognizes is not known. Within one base of it there is no much larger clone, and no base qualities were kept. TCRbeta CDR3 regions were amplified from genomic DNA using the immunoSEQ Assay, a bias-controlled multiplex PCR. In the paper's pipeline: Nucleated cell counts per sample were estimated from amplification of reference gene primers within the assay. To quantify the absolute abundance of each unique TCRbeta CDR3 rearrangement, sequence reads were collapsed and filtered. For each sample, productive Simpson clonality was calculated by taking the square root of Simpson's diversity index across productive rearrangements. The source is immuneACCESS, and TCRdb retained only in-frame sequences with V and J called. Part of the clones is not carried over; for the studies checked, unresolved V genes explain less than half of this, and the remainder is unexplained. D and trimming come from the DNA, and the V and J calls and clone size come from that table. A total of 350,000 or so clones appear in this sample, less than 90% of them only once. The ten top clones hold 0.9% to 1.2% of the sample.

Rearrangement joined TRBV9 to TRBJ1-2, with TRBD1 tentatively as D gene (5 bases match). The TCR sequence derives from a woman in her twenties or thirties who had recovered from COVID-19. The sequenced sample consisted of PBMCs or T cells enriched from blood (not recorded which). CDR3 sequence: CASSAGGSRAYGYTF. The DNA sequence is given as TGTGCCAGCAGCGCCGGGGGGTCACGGGCCTATGGCTACACCTTC.